This TCR beta chain was obtained from a study of Graves' ophthalmopathy and Graves' hyperthyroidism. Overall study results and limits: Both a roughly 70% sensitivity and an approximately 74% specificity characterized the model's predictions of ophthalmopathy progression.

TCR beta CDR3 amplification used RNA transcripts. The workflow started with a first-round RT-PCR run with HTBI primers and then moved on to a second-round multiplex PCR. TCRdb reanalysed the multiplex PCR reads using MiXCR and keeps one entry per CDR3 protein. The sample holds roughly 400,000 distinct CDR3 sequences; 15% to 20% are singletons and the top ten take approximately 2.4%. Germline V lookup: CDR1 MDHEN, CDR2 SYDVKM. The CDR3 is 16 amino acids. Germline trimming cut 4 bases from V and 1 base from J; bases unmatched to any gene: 5. This clonotype has at least ten counts. The antigen remains unidentified. Establishment of the diagnosis relied upon clinical symptoms, serum thyroxine, TRAb, thyroid ultrasound and orbital computed tomography.

Material: peripheral blood. V is TRBV28 and J is TRBJ1-3, with 9 bases lining up with TRBD1. The source is an adult woman with stable Graves' hyperthyroidism. Written as DNA, the CDR3 is TGTGCCAGCAGTTCGGGACAGGGAACTTCTGGAAACACCATATATTTT. Translating it yields CASSSGQGTSGNTIYF.